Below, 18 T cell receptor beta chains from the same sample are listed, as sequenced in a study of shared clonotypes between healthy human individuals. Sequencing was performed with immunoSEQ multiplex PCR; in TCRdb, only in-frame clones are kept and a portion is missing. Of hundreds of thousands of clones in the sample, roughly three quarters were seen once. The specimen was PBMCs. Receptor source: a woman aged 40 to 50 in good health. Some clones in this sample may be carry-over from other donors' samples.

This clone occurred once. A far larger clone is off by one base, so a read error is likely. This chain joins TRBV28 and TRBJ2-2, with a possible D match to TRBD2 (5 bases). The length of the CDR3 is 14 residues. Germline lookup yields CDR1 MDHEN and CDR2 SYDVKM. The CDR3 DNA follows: TGTGCCAGCAGTTTTTTGGGTTACACCGGGGAGCTGCTTTTT. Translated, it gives CASSFLGYTGELLF.

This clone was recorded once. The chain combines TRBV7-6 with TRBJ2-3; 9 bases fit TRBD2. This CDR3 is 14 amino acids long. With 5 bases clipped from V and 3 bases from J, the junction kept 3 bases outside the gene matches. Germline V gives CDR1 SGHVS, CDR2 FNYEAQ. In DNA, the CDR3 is TGTGCCAGCAGCCCTACTAGCGGGACAGATACGCAGTATTTT. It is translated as CASSPTSGTDTQYF.

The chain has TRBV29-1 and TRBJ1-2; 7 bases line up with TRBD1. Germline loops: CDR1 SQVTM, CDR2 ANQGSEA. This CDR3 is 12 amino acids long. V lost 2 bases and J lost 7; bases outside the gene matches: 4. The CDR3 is CSVEHRGLGYTF. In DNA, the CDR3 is TGCAGCGTTGAACACAGGGGTCTTGGCTACACCTTC.

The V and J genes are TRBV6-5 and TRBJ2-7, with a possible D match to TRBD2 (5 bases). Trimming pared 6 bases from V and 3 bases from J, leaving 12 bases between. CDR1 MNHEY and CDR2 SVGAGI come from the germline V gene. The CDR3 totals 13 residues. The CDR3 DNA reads TGTGCCAGCAGGGAACTAGGAGTCTACGAGCAGTACTTC. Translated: CASRELGVYEQYF.

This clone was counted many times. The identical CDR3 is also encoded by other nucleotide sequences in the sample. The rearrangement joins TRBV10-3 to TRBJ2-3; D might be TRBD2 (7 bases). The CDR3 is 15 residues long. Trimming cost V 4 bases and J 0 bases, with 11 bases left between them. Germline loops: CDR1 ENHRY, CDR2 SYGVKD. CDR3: CAISAKGGSTDTQYF. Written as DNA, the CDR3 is TGTGCCATCAGTGCAAAGGGGGGGAGCACAGATACGCAGTATTTT.

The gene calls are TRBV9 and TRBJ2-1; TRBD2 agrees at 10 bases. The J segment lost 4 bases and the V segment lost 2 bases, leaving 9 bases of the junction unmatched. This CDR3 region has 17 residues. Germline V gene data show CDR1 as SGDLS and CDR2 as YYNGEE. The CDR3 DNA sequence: TGTGCCAGCAGCGTGGCCAGTGGACTAGCGGCATACAATGAGCAGTTCTTC. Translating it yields CASSVASGLAAYNEQFF.

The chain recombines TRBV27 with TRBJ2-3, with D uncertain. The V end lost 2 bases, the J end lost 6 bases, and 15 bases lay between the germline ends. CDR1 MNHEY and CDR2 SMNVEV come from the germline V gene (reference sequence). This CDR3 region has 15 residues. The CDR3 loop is CASSLGPGRPDTQYF. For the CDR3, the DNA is TGTGCCAGCAGTTTAGGCCCCGGCAGGCCGGATACGCAGTATTTT.

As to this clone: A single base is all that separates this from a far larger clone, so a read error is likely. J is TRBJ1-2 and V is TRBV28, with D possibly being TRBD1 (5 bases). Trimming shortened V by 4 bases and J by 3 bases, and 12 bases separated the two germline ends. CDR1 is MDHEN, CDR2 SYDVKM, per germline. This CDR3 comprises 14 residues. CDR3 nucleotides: TGTGCCAGCAGTTCGGCCGGGACGTACTATGGCTACACCTTC. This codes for CASSSAGTYYGYTF.

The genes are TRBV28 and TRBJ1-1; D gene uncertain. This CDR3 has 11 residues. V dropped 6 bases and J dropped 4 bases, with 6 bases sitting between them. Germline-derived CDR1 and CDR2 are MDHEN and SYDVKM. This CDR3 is CASRMGTEAFF. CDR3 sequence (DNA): TGTGCCAGCAGAATGGGCACTGAAGCTTTCTTT.

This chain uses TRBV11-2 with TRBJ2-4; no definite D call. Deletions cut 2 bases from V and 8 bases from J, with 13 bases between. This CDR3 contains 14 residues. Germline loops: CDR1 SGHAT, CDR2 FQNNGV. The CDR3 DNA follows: TGTGCCAGCAGCTTACGACAAGGGATAGACATTCAGTACTTC. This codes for CASSLRQGIDIQYF.

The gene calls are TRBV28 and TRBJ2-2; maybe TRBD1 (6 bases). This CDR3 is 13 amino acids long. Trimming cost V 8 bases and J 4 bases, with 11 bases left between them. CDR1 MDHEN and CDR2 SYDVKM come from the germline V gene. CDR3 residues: CASYRASTGELFF. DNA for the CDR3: TGTGCCAGCTACAGGGCGAGCACCGGGGAGCTGTTTTTT.

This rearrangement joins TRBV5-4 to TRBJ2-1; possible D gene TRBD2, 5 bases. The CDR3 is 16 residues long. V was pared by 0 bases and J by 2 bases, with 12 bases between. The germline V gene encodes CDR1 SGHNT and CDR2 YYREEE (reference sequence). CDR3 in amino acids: CASSLGSGTTYNEQFF. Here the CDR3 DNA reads TGTGCCAGCAGCTTGGGGAGCGGAACTACCTACAATGAGCAGTTCTTC.

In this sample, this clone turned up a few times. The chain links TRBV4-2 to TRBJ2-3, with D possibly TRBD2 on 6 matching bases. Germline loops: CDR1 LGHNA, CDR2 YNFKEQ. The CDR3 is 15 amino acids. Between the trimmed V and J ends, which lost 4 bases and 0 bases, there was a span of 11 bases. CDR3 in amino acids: CASSRDGTSTDTQYF. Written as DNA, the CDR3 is TGTGCCAGCAGCCGCGACGGGACTAGCACAGATACGCAGTATTTT.

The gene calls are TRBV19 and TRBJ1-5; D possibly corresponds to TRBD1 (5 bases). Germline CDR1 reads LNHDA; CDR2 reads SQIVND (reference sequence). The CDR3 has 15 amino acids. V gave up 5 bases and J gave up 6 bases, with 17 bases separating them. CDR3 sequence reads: CASSGWNRGGQPQHF. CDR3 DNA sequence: TGTGCCAGTAGTGGCTGGAACCGGGGGGGTCAGCCCCAGCATTTT.

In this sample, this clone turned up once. CDR3 in amino acids: CASSQTRTNTEAFF. Here the CDR3 DNA reads TGTGCCAGCAGCCAAACGAGAACGAACACTGAAGCTTTCTTT. V gene TRBV4-2 combines with J gene TRBJ1-1; D ambiguous. The CDR3 consists of 14 residues. Germline CDR1 LGHNA, CDR2 YNFKEQ. V dropped 2 bases and J dropped 1 base, with 8 bases sitting between them.

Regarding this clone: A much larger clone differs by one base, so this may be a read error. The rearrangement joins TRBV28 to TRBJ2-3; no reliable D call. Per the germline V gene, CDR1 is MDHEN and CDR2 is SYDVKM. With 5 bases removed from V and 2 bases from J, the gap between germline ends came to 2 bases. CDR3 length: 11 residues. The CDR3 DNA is TGTGCCAGCAGTATCACAGATACGCAGTATTTT. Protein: CASSITDTQYF. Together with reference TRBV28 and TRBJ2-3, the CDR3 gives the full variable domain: DVKVTQSSRYLVKRTGEKVFLECVQDMDHENMFWYRQDPGLGLRLIYFSYDVKMKEKGDIPEGYSVSREKKERFSLILESASTNQTSMYLCASSITDTQYFGPGTRLTVL.

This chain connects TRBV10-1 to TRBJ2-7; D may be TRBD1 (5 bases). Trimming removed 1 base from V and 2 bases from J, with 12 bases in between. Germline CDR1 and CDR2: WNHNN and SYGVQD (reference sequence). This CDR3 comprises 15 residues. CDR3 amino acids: CASSELGRAPYEQYF. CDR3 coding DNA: TGCGCCAGCAGTGAGTTAGGCAGGGCGCCCTACGAGCAGTACTTC.

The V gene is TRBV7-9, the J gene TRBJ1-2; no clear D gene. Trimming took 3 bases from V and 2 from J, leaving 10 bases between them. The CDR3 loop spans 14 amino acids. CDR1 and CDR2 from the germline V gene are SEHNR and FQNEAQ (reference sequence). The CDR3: CASSFDNPNYGYTF. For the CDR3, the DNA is TGTGCCAGCAGCTTCGACAACCCCAACTATGGCTACACCTTC.